Shown below are 19 T cell receptor beta chains from a single sample sequenced in a study of tumor-infiltrating lymphocytes in primary liver carcinoma. With a constant-region primer, TCR beta cDNA was made from approximately 500 ng of total RNA. ARM-PCR, slightly modified, supplied the TCR beta libraries through three nested multiplex PCR rounds. Running around 10 cycles apiece, the first two PCR rounds relied on TRBV1-TRBV30 forward primers together with a C-beta reverse primer. In TCRdb, the multiplex PCR reads were re-called with MiXCR into one record per CDR3 protein. The table includes roughly 120,000 distinct CDR3 sequences, around two thirds detected once. For each extraction, RNA and DNA were obtained together from approximately 20-30 mg of unsorted bulk tissue. Sample: liver tumor tissue from sampling region 1. Subset noted: tumor region T1, superior pole. These receptors originate from a woman between 55 and 75 years old with primary liver carcinoma and hepatitis B virus infection.

As regards this clonotype: A read error may be the cause here, since a much bigger clone is one base away. The chain combines TRBV10-3 with TRBJ2-2, with D hard to call. There are 12 residues in the CDR3. CDR1 and CDR2 (germline): ENHRY, SYGVKD. This chain's CDR3 is CAIGQNIGELFF. The DNA of the CDR3 is TGTGCCATCGGCCAGAACATCGGGGAGCTGTTTTTT.

This clonotype was counted only a few times. A read error may account for a junction end that differs from germline. V gene TRBV29-1 combines with J gene TRBJ1-1, with D unresolved. The length of the CDR3 is 11 residues. The germline CDR1 and CDR2 sequences are SQVTM and ANQGSEA. CDR3 bases: TGCAGCGTTAGTGTGGACTCTGAAGTTTTCTTT. Encoded protein: CSVSVDSEVFF.

Concerning this clonotype itself: A read error may be the cause here, since a much bigger clone is one base away. J is TRBJ1-6 and V is TRBV6-5, with D hard to call. The CDR3 sequence is 15 residues long. In germline, CDR1 is MNHEY, CDR2 SVGAGI. CDR3 sequence reads: CPSSYSFGRNSPLHF. CDR3 coding DNA: TGTCCCAGCAGTTACTCGTTCGGGCGGAATTCACCCCTCCACTTT.

This clonotype was recorded only once. Mismatch with germline at one junction end may stem from a read error. The chain carries TRBV11-2 and TRBJ2-1; 9 bases match TRBD1. The germline gives CDR1 SGHAT, CDR2 FQNNGV. The CDR3 extends over 17 amino acids. The CDR3 loop is CTSSLTHGQGCRDEQFF. The CDR3 DNA reads as TGTACCAGCAGCTTAACCCACGGACAGGGGTGCAGGGATGAGCAGTTCTTC.

Here the CDR3 DNA reads TGCGCCAGCAGCTTAGGAGGGATGGCCGGGGATGAGCAGTTCTTC. Translated, it gives CASSLGGMAGDEQFF. J is TRBJ2-1 and V is TRBV5-1; D may be TRBD2 (6 bases). Trimming took 2 bases from V and 8 from J, leaving 17 bases between them. The germline V gene encodes CDR1 SGHRS and CDR2 YFSETQ. There are 15 residues in the CDR3.

The V and J genes are TRBV11-2 and TRBJ2-7; D not resolved. From germline, CDR1 is SGHAT and CDR2 FQNNGV. V was trimmed by 5 bases and J by 3 bases, leaving 11 bases between them. This CDR3 spans 13 amino acids. CDR3 residues: CASSRPQVYEQYF. CDR3 bases: TGTGCCAGCAGCAGACCACAAGTCTACGAGCAGTACTTC.

The chain uses TRBV7-2 and TRBJ2-3; D unclear. The CDR3 covers 14 residues. The germline V gene has CDR1 SGHTA and CDR2 FQGNSA. Between the trimmed V and J ends, which lost 1 base and 4 bases, there was a span of 9 bases. CDR3 region: CASSLDISSDTQYF. CDR3 sequence (DNA): TGTGCCAGCAGCTTAGATATCTCCTCAGATACGCAGTATTTT.

V gene TRBV29-1 combines with J gene TRBJ2-7; 14 nucleotides align to TRBD2. Germline V lookup: CDR1 SQVTM, CDR2 ANQGSEA. After removal of 6 bases from V and 4 bases from J, the junction contained 11 bases not matched to a gene. This CDR3 comprises 16 residues. In DNA, the CDR3 is TGCAGCGTGAAGCAGGGACTAGCGGGAGTGCTATACGAGCAGTACTTC. Protein: CSVKQGLAGVLYEQYF.

The V and J genes are TRBV11-2 and TRBJ1-2; TRBD1 might be the D (5 bases). Germline values: CDR1 SGHAT, CDR2 FQNNGV. This CDR3 comprises 17 residues. Between the trimmed V and J ends, which lost 7 bases and 6 bases, there was a span of 27 bases. The CDR3 DNA reads TGTGCCAGCAACTTGGATCCGATCAGGGCGCTGCGCAATGGCTACACCTTC. It is translated as CASNLDPIRALRNGYTF.

The CDR3 protein is CASSMDGGNQPQHF. CDR3 nucleotide sequence: TGTGCCAGCAGCATGGACGGGGGCAATCAGCCCCAGCATTTT. The gene calls are TRBV7-2 and TRBJ1-5; D not certain. There are 14 residues in the CDR3. Trimming stripped 5 bases from V and 2 bases from J, with 10 bases between. CDR1 and CDR2 from the germline V gene are SGHTA and FQGNSA.

As regards this clonotype: Compared with germline, one end of the junction differs, possibly owing to a read error. The chain couples TRBV11-3 to TRBJ2-1, with 7 bases identical to TRBD2. This CDR3 has 17 residues. Germline V gene lookup returns CDR1 SGHNT and CDR2 YENEEA. CDR3 sequence reads: CASSLGRGEWGVDEQPF. CDR3 sequence (DNA): TGTGCTAGCAGCTTAGGTCGGGGGGAGTGGGGTGTCGATGAGCAGCCCTTC.

On this clonotype: An end of the junction differs from the germline gene, which may be a read error. The chain has TRBV12-3 or TRBV12-4 and TRBJ2-5; no firm D call. This CDR3 contains 11 residues. In nucleotides, the CDR3 is TGTGGCAGCAGTATGCGAAAGACCCAGTACTTC. Translation gives CGSSMRKTQYF.

Worth noting for this clonotype: Because the CDR3 is missing its conserved closing phenylalanine or tryptophan, this is likely a read error. The J gene is TRBJ2-2, the V gene TRBV19; possibly TRBD1 or TRBD2 for D (5 bases each). The V and J ends lost 5 bases and 5 bases respectively, with 21 bases between them. The CDR3 totals 17 residues. Per the germline V gene, CDR1 is LNHDA and CDR2 is SQIVND (reference sequence). CDR3 sequence reads: CASSSPGPTVRTGELFY. Here the CDR3 DNA reads TGTGCCAGTAGTTCTCCGGGACCCACTGTGCGGACCGGGGAGCTGTTTTAT.

A word on this clonotype: This may come from a read error, since a much larger clone is one base off. The chain uses TRBV6-5 and TRBJ2-3; 9 bases agree with TRBD2. V was clipped by 6 bases and J by 5 bases; unmatched bases: 12. The length of the CDR3 is 16 residues. Germline CDR1 MNHEY, CDR2 SVGAGI. Written as DNA, the CDR3 is TGTGCCAGCAGCCTATACCCGACTAGCGGCATAGATACGCAGTATTTT. It encodes CASSLYPTSGIDTQYF.

Here the CDR3 reads CSARVPGFSGYTF. CDR3 bases: TGCAGTGCTAGAGTTCCGGGTTTCTCGGGCTACACCTTC. V usage is TRBV20-1 and J usage is TRBJ1-2; no clear D. This CDR3 has 13 amino acids. Between the trimmed V and J ends, which lost 1 base and 8 bases, there was a span of 14 bases. Per the germline V gene, CDR1 is DFQATT and CDR2 is SNEGSKA (reference sequence).

The chain employs TRBV7-2 and TRBJ2-1; D possibly corresponds to TRBD2 (6 bases). This CDR3 spans 15 amino acids. Germline-derived CDR1 and CDR2 are SGHTA and FQGNSA. Trimming stripped 5 bases from V and 0 bases from J, with 11 bases between. The CDR3 DNA follows: TGTGCCAGCAGCGTCGGGAGATCCTCCTACAATGAGCAGTTCTTC. Protein product: CASSVGRSSYNEQFF.

To note about this clonotype: A junction end diverges from the germline sequence, so it may reflect a read error. The rearrangement uses TRBV5-1 and TRBJ2-1; 7 bases align to TRBD2. This CDR3 region has 14 residues. Germline loops: CDR1 SGHRS, CDR2 YFSETQ. The CDR3 bases are TGCGCCAGCAACTTGGGCGGGAGTCCGAATGAGCAGTTCTTC. Protein: CASNLGGSPNEQFF.

On this clonotype: At one end, the junction sequence differs from germline, possibly due to a read error. The V gene is TRBV5-4, the J gene TRBJ2-7; 8 nucleotides line up with TRBD2. Per the germline V gene, CDR1 is SGHNT and CDR2 is YYREEE (reference sequence). There are 16 residues in the CDR3. Here the CDR3 reads CASSLSDSGVHYEQCF. In DNA form, the CDR3 reads TGTGCCAGCAGCTTGTCCGATAGCGGGGTTCACTACGAGCAGTGCTTC.

The chain recombines TRBV6-5 with TRBJ1-1; D call uncertain. CDR1 is MNHEY and CDR2 is SVGAGI in the germline V gene. The CDR3 sequence is 13 residues long. V lost 7 bases to trimming and J lost 2 bases, with 11 bases between them. CDR3 bases: TGTGCCAGCACTGGAATACGCAACACTGAAGCTTTCTTT. This gives the protein CASTGIRNTEAFF.